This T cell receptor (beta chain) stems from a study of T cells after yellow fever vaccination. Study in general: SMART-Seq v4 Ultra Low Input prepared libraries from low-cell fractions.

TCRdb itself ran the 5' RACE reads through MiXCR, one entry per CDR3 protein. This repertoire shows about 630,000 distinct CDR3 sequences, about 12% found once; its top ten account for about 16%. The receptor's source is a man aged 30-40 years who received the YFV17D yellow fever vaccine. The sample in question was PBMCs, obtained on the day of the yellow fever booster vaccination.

The CDR3: CAISGPTLEQYF. CDR3 nucleotide sequence: TGTGCCATCAGTGGACCTACGCTTGAGCAGTACTTC. The V call is TRBV10-3, the J call TRBJ2-7, with unresolved D. This CDR3 has 12 amino acids. V was cut by 4 bases and J by 7 bases, with 11 bases left in between. CDR1 ENHRY and CDR2 SYGVKD come from the germline V gene.